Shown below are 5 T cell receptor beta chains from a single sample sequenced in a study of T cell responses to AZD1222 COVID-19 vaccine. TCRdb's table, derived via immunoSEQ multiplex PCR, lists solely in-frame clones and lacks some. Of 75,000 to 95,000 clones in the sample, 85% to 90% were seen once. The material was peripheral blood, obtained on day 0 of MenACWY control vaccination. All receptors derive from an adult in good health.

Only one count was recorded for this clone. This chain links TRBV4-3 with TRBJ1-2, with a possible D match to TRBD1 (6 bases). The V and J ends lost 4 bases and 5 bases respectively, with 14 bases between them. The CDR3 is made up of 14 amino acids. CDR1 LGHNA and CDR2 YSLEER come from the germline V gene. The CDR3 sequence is CASSRSRGGYGYTF. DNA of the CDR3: TGCGCCAGCAGCCGAAGTAGGGGGGGGTATGGCTACACCTTC.

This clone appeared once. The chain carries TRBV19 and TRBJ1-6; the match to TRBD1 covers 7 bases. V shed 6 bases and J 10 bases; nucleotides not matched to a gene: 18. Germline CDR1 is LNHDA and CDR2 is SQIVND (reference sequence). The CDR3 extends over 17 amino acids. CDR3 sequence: CASSDPRGDLRNSPLHF. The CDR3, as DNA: TGTGCCAGTAGCGATCCCAGGGGGGACCTAAGAAACTCACCCCTCCACTTT.

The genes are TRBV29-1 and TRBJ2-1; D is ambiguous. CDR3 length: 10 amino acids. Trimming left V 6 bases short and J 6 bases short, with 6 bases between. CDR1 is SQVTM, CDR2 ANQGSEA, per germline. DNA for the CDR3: TGCAGCGTCAGAATCAATGAGCAGTTCTTC. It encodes CSVRINEQFF.

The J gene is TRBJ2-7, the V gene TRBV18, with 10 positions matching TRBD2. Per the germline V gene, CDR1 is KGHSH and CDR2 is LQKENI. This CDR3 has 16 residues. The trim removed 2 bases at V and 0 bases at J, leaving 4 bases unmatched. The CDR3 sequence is CASSPSAGGSSYEQYF. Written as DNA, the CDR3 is TGTGCCAGCTCACCATCAGCGGGGGGGAGCTCCTACGAGCAGTACTTC. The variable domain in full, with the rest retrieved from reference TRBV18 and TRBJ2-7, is NAGVMQNPRHLVRRRGQEARLRCSPMKGHSHVYWYRQLPEEGLKFMVYLQKENIIDESGMPKERFSAEFPKEGPSILRIQQVVRGDSAAYFCASSPSAGGSSYEQYFGPGTRLTVT.

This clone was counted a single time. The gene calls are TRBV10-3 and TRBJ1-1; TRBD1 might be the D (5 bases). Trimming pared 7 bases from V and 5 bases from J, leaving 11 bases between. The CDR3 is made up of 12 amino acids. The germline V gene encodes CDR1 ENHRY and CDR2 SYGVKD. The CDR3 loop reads CAIKNRGTEAFF. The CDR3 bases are TGTGCCATCAAAAACCGGGGGACTGAAGCTTTCTTT.